The rows below give T cell receptor beta chains drawn from one sample of a study of T cells after posttransplantation cyclophosphamide. TCRdb's copy holds only in-frame clones and misses some; the assay was immunoSEQ multiplex PCR. The table lists roughly 18,000 clones, 70% to 90% of them singletons. Material for sequencing was memory CD4+ T cells sorted from blood. These receptors came from a man younger than 45 in good health and a related stem cell transplant donor. The conserved cysteine and the conserved F or W are not part of the CDR3 here. Each record gives: J gene, V gene, clone size, CDR3 protein. Not every row has a clone size; where given, it reads once, few, many or a size class.

J: TRBJ1-6; V: TRBV6-1; size: once; CDR3: ASSPAGGDNSPLH
J: TRBJ2-7; V: TRBV2; size: medium-sized; CDR3: ASRVSFLRYEQY
J: TRBJ1-1; V: TRBV19; size: NA; CDR3: ASSIQGMTEAF
J: TRBJ2-1; V: TRBV4-1; size: once; CDR3: ASSQGHYNEQF
J: TRBJ2-4; V: TRBV4-3; size: few; CDR3: ASSLGHLGNIQY
J: TRBJ1-5; V: TRBV5-8; size: NA; CDR3: ASSDRDRGRQPQH
J: TRBJ2-5; V: TRBV7-2; size: NA; CDR3: ASSLARQETQY
J: TRBJ2-2; V: TRBV4-3; size: NA; CDR3: ASSQEARDIGELF
J: TRBJ2-1; V: TRBV5-6; size: NA; CDR3: ASSSGQSSYNEQF
J: TRBJ2-5; V: TRBV6-6; size: NA; CDR3: ASSSDTLQETQY
J: TRBJ2-3; V: TRBV5-6; size: NA; CDR3: ASSRENLRSDTQY
J: TRBJ1-1; V: TRBV6-5; size: few; CDR3: ASSYAPGTGGQAF
J: TRBJ1-1; V: TRBV19; size: NA; CDR3: ASTVVGGNTEAF
J: TRBJ1-1; V: TRBV6-5; size: NA; CDR3: ASRQGRSSEAF
J: TRBJ2-7; V: TRBV7-2; size: NA; CDR3: ASSLGKGGAYEQY
J: TRBJ2-1; V: TRBV5-6; size: few; CDR3: ASSPPRGEQF
J: TRBJ1-2; V: TRBV4-1; size: NA; CDR3: ASSQDLVARDYT
J: TRBJ1-3; V: TRBV9; size: NA; CDR3: ASSIRGTGGNTIY
J: TRBJ1-1; V: TRBV20-1; size: once; CDR3: SALQLSEAF
J: TRBJ2-3; V: TRBV9; size: NA; CDR3: ASSASEGFSGGVADTQY
J: TRBJ2-7; V: TRBV4-1; size: few; CDR3: ASSPGTGSRHEQY
J: TRBJ1-1; V: TRBV5-1; size: NA; CDR3: ASTELGVSTEAF
J: TRBJ1-5; V: TRBV2; size: NA; CDR3: ASRKGTANQPQH
J: TRBJ1-2; V: TRBV6-1; size: NA; CDR3: ASSEKQTYGYT
J: TRBJ2-1; V: TRBV27; size: NA; CDR3: ASSLRTPSSYNEQF
J: TRBJ1-5; V: TRBV15; size: NA; CDR3: ATSRDRQVNQPQH
J: TRBJ1-5; V: TRBV11-2; size: NA; CDR3: ASSLTRGNQPQH
J: TRBJ1-3; V: TRBV6-5; size: NA; CDR3: ASSPQTFGNTIY
J: TRBJ2-7; V: TRBV2; size: NA; CDR3: ASNQGGSYEQY
J: TRBJ1-2; V: TRBV11-2; size: NA; CDR3: ASSSLRGGGLGYGYT
J: TRBJ1-1; V: TRBV4-1; size: NA; CDR3: ASSQITGALNTEAF
J: TRBJ2-1; V: TRBV7-9; size: few; CDR3: ASRLSGGAGNEQF
J: TRBJ2-2; V: TRBV11-2; size: NA; CDR3: ASTRRGNTGELF
J: TRBJ2-6; V: TRBV19; size: NA; CDR3: ASSRSSGANVLT
J: TRBJ2-3; V: TRBV13; size: NA; CDR3: ASSARQGQTDTQY
J: TRBJ2-3; V: TRBV6-5; size: NA; CDR3: ASSSRRGGSGDTQY